This T cell receptor (beta chain) was sequenced for a study of cytomegalovirus exposure and HLA in healthy donors. PCR amplification relied on 60 Vbeta primers (plus 13 Jbeta primers). Under the authors' procedure: The authors later counted 75 million to 90 million unique TCR beta chains, 9.5 million to 11 million of them shared. Assay: immunoSEQ multiplex PCR; the TCRdb copy retains only in-frame clones and omits some. V and J calls and clone size are as listed in that table; D and trimming were resolved from the DNA. In the table there are about 110,000 clones, approximately 78% of which are singletons. The V segment lost 1 base and the J segment 6 bases; nucleotides outside the gene matches: 5. CDR3 length: 14 amino acids. Germline CDR1 and CDR2: SGHAT and FQNNGV. In this sample, this clone turned up a few times. The antigen remains undetermined. Study findings and constraints: Cytomegalovirus association was listed for about 160 TCR beta chains. Later on, an analysis showed TCR association rates differing by HLA locus, with DRB1 the most and HLA-C the fewest. The classifier was said to identify cytomegalovirus status with high specificity and sensitivity.

V usage is TRBV11-2 and J usage is TRBJ1-1, with 7 bases fitting TRBD1. This TCR came from a middle-aged woman in good health and CMV-seropositive. The sequencing input was PBMCs. DNA for the CDR3: TGTGCCAGCAGCTTAGGCAGGGGGATGGCTGAAGCTTTCTTT. Protein product: CASSLGRGMAEAFF.